The 27 T cell receptor beta chains reported below all come from one sample, sequenced in a study of regulatory T cells in long-lasting Graves disease. The time point is: newly diagnosed GD, antithyroid drugs for less than 3 months. The TCR library was made from RNA that had been extracted from PBMCs in TRIzol. Library construction for TCR beta used iRepertoire HTBI primers and Arm-PCR of CDR3 regions. TCRdb reprocessed the multiplex PCR reads via MiXCR and lists one record per CDR3 protein. The table shows hundreds of thousands of distinct CDR3 sequences, with about 16% occurring only once. Sequencing was performed on peripheral blood mononuclear cells (PBMCs), taken at new diagnosis, from a patient treated with antithyroid drugs. The source of these receptors is a female donor with Graves disease.

This clonotype was found many times. V usage is TRBV11-2 and J usage is TRBJ1-4; possible D gene TRBD1, 5 bases. CDR1 SGHAT and CDR2 FQNNGV come from the germline V gene. Trimming took 0 bases from V and 12 from J, leaving 11 bases between them. This CDR3 comprises 13 residues. The CDR3 bases are TGTGCCAGCAGCTTAGATCGTGGCAGGGAACTGTTTTTT. It specifies CASSLDRGRELFF.

This clonotype was seen ten or more times. The V gene is TRBV27, the J gene TRBJ1-1, with 7 bases matching TRBD1. CDR3 length: 12 amino acids. In germline, CDR1 is MNHEY, CDR2 SMNVEV (reference sequence). V was clipped by 6 bases and J by 6 bases; unmatched bases: 4. This CDR3 is CASRGGRPEAFF. The CDR3 DNA reads as TGTGCCAGCAGAGGGGGCCGTCCTGAAGCTTTCTTT.

The gene calls are TRBV30 and TRBJ1-3; D uncertain. This CDR3 spans 15 amino acids. V was pared by 1 base and J by 0 bases, with 10 bases between. From germline, CDR1 is GTSNPN and CDR2 SVGIG (reference sequence). The CDR3 coding sequence is TGTGCCTGGAGTGGATTCTTTACCTCTGGAAACACCATATATTTT. Translating it yields CAWSGFFTSGNTIYF.

The table lists this clonotype with many counts. At one boundary the junction diverges from the germline segment, which might be a read error. The chain carries TRBV7-9 and TRBJ2-7, with a possible D match to TRBD1 (5 bases). Germline V gives CDR1 SEHNR, CDR2 FQNEAQ (reference sequence). CDR3 length: 14 residues. This chain's CDR3 is CAGSLPAGSYEQYF. For the CDR3, the DNA is TGTGCCGGCAGCTTACCGGCAGGGTCCTACGAGCAGTACTTC.

The rearrangement joins TRBV10-3 to TRBJ2-2, with D possibly TRBD2 on 6 matching bases. Trimming removed 5 bases at V and 5 bases at J, with 15 bases between. The CDR3 consists of 15 residues. Germline CDR1 and CDR2: ENHRY and SYGVKD. The CDR3 is CAISIAVSGTGELFF. As DNA, the CDR3 is TGTGCCATCAGTATAGCGGTCTCGGGGACCGGGGAGCTGTTTTTT.

The chain couples TRBV19 to TRBJ2-3; 7 nucleotides agree with TRBD1. Germline values: CDR1 LNHDA, CDR2 SQIVND (reference sequence). Unmatched junction bases numbered 10, after V lost 10 bases and J lost 0 bases. CDR3 length: 15 residues. CDR3 loop: CATDAGGSSTDTQYF. The CDR3 coding sequence is TGTGCCACCGACGCAGGGGGATCGAGCACAGATACGCAGTATTTT.

The chain recombines TRBV2 with TRBJ1-6; 7 nucleotides line up with TRBD1. This CDR3 has 13 residues. With 7 bases clipped from V and 11 bases from J, the junction kept 8 bases outside the gene matches. Germline V gene sequence: CDR1 SNHLY, CDR2 FYNNEI. The CDR3 DNA follows: TGTGCCAGCAAGGGGAGGGGGCCCACACCCCTCCACTTT. This gives the protein CASKGRGPTPLHF.

This clonotype was counted ten times or more. The gene calls are TRBV30 and TRBJ2-7; no reliable D call. Trimming took off 1 base at V and 2 bases at J, with 15 bases between the two ends. Germline V gives CDR1 GTSNPN, CDR2 SVGIG (reference sequence). This CDR3 has 15 residues. The CDR3 nucleotides read TGTGCCTGGAGTGGGGCAGGTCAGGACCCCTACGAGCAGTACTTC. It codes for CAWSGAGQDPYEQYF.

This rearrangement joins TRBV3-1 to TRBJ1-2; 9 bases are shared with TRBD1. Germline assignment: CDR1 LGHDT and CDR2 YNNKEL (reference sequence). The trim removed 6 bases at V and 0 bases at J, leaving 17 bases unmatched. The CDR3 loop spans 19 amino acids. The CDR3 nucleotides read TGTGCCAGCAGGCGTGCAGATTATGGGACAGGGAACTCTAACTATGGCTACACCTTC. It specifies CASRRADYGTGNSNYGYTF.

The chain recombines TRBV5-1 with TRBJ2-1; D is possibly TRBD1 or TRBD2 (5 bases each). The CDR3 extends over 13 amino acids. Trimming left V 4 bases short and J 8 bases short, with 13 bases between. Germline-derived CDR1 and CDR2 are SGHRS and YFSETQ. CDR3 sequence (DNA): TGCGCCAGCAGCCTGTCGGGGCTCCATGAGCAGTTCTTC. Translation: CASSLSGLHEQFF.

This clonotype was counted ten times or more. The chain is built from TRBV2 and TRBJ1-1; D is ambiguous. Germline CDR1 reads SNHLY; CDR2 reads FYNNEI. The length of the CDR3 is 12 residues. With 10 bases removed from V and 3 bases from J, the gap between germline ends came to 12 bases. CDR3 sequence (DNA): TGTGCCAAAAGACCCCCGGACACTGAAGCTTTCTTT. Protein: CAKRPPDTEAFF.

The sample holds many counts of this clonotype. One end of the junction does not line up with germline, which may come from a read error. The CDR3 nucleotides are TGCGCCAGCAGCGGACAGACGAACACTGAAGCTTTCTTT. It encodes CASSGQTNTEAFF. The V and J genes are TRBV7-9 and TRBJ1-1; D may be TRBD1 (6 bases). The germline V gene has CDR1 SEHNR and CDR2 FQNEAQ (reference sequence). The CDR3 spans 13 residues.

This rearrangement joins TRBV20-1 to TRBJ1-5; D call uncertain. There are 15 residues in the CDR3. Germline CDR1 reads DFQATT; CDR2 reads SNEGSKA (reference sequence). V was trimmed by 0 bases and J by 2 bases, leaving 11 bases between them. The chain's CDR3 is CSARDPDTRNQPQHF. The CDR3 nucleotides are TGCAGTGCTAGAGATCCAGACACCCGCAATCAGCCCCAGCATTTT.

There are many counts of this clonotype. The genes are TRBV7-9 and TRBJ2-1; 7 bases agree with TRBD2. The V and J ends lost 1 base and 4 bases, in that order; junction bases with no gene match: 4. Germline CDR1 and CDR2: SEHNR and FQNEAQ (reference sequence). CDR3 size: 15 residues. The CDR3 reads CASSLGLAAYNEQFF. CDR3 coding DNA: TGTGCCAGCAGCTTAGGGCTAGCGGCTTACAATGAGCAGTTCTTC.

Ten or more counts support this clonotype. The CDR3: CASTVGHLGEQYF. The CDR3 DNA is TGTGCCAGCACCGTTGGCCACTTGGGGGAGCAGTACTTC. This rearrangement joins TRBV12-3 or TRBV12-4 to TRBJ2-7; D is undetermined. Deletions cut 7 bases from V and 7 bases from J, with 17 bases between. This CDR3 contains 13 residues.

This clonotype was picked up many times. V usage is TRBV10-3 and J usage is TRBJ2-1; D possibly corresponds to TRBD1 (5 bases). Looked up from germline, CDR1 is ENHRY and CDR2 is SYGVKD. Trimming took 7 bases from V and 7 from J, leaving 11 bases between them. The CDR3 contains 12 residues. In DNA, the CDR3 is TGTGCCATCACCTCACCAGGGAATGAGCAGTTCTTC. This sequence encodes CAITSPGNEQFF.

The rearrangement joins TRBV4-2 to TRBJ2-2, with 7 bases that match TRBD2. Per the germline V gene, CDR1 is LGHNA and CDR2 is YNFKEQ. The CDR3 extends over 15 amino acids. V lost 0 bases and J lost 6; bases outside the gene matches: 4. CDR3 nucleotides: TGTGCCAGCAGCCAAGATGGAACTAGCGCCGGGGAGCTGTTTTTT. Translated: CASSQDGTSAGELFF.

This clonotype appeared a single time. A far larger clone is one base from this, pointing to a likely read error. The rearrangement links TRBV11-2 to TRBJ2-7, with TRBD1 identical over 9 bases. V was pared by 0 bases and J by 3 bases, with 0 bases of the junction left unmatched. The CDR3 totals 14 residues. Germline V lookup: CDR1 SGHAT, CDR2 FQNNGV. The CDR3 DNA sequence: TGTGCCAGCAGCTTAGAGACAGGGGGCTACGAGCAGTACTTC. Translation gives CASSLETGGYEQYF.

This clonotype has ten or more counts. CDR3 sequence: CASGEFDQETQYF. The CDR3 DNA follows: TGTGCCAGCGGGGAGTTCGACCAAGAGACCCAGTACTTC. V is TRBV9 and J is TRBJ2-5, with D possibly TRBD2 on 5 matching bases. The CDR3 consists of 13 residues. Looked up from germline, CDR1 is SGDLS and CDR2 is YYNGEE. Trimming left V 7 bases short and J 0 bases short, with 10 bases between.

The sample holds many counts of this clonotype. The rearrangement links TRBV5-5 to TRBJ2-1; either TRBD1 or TRBD2 may supply D (5 bases each). Germline CDR1 SGHKS, CDR2 YYEKEE (reference sequence). The CDR3 extends over 16 amino acids. V was shortened by 0 bases and J by 8 bases, with 18 bases between the two germline ends. CDR3 amino acids: CASSLEVGTPPHEQFF. For the CDR3, the DNA is TGTGCCAGCAGCTTGGAAGTTGGGACCCCGCCCCATGAGCAGTTCTTC. The variable domain in full, with the rest retrieved from reference TRBV5-5 and TRBJ2-1, is DAGVTQSPTHLIKTRGQQVTLRCSPISGHKSVSWYQQVLGQGPQFIFQYYEKEERGRGNFPDRFSARQFPNYSSELNVNALLLGDSALYLCASSLEVGTPPHEQFFGPGTRLTVL.

This clonotype was counted ten times or more. The chain's CDR3 is CASTSLSYEQYF. Written as DNA, the CDR3 is TGCGCCAGCACATCACTCTCCTACGAGCAGTACTTC. The rearrangement joins TRBV10-2 to TRBJ2-7; D gene unclear. Between the trimmed V and J ends, which lost 7 bases and 0 bases, there was a span of 7 bases. Germline V gene lookup returns CDR1 WSHSY and CDR2 SAAADI. This CDR3 is built from 12 residues.

The chain employs TRBV28 and TRBJ2-1; TRBD2 matches 9 bases. V trimming: 6 bases; J trimming: 6 bases; junction bases outside the gene matches: 9. The CDR3 runs to 15 residues. Germline loops: CDR1 MDHEN, CDR2 SYDVKM. DNA of the CDR3: TGTGCCAGCAGCTCAATAGCGGGGGCCACCAATGAGCAGTTCTTC. Protein: CASSSIAGATNEQFF.

This clonotype was detected ten times or more. V gene TRBV27 combines with J gene TRBJ1-6; D is unclear. Germline CDR1 and CDR2: MNHEY and SMNVEV (reference sequence). V dropped 3 bases and J dropped 6 bases, with 3 bases sitting between them. The CDR3 has 12 residues. The CDR3 spells CASSFSNSPLHF. In nucleotides, the CDR3 is TGTGCCAGCAGTTTTAGTAATTCACCCCTCCACTTT.

This clonotype was detected ten times or more. The rearrangement joins TRBV19 to TRBJ2-7; tentative D call: TRBD2 (5 bases). Germline CDR1 LNHDA, CDR2 SQIVND (reference sequence). The CDR3 has 11 amino acids. V lost 4 bases and J 6 bases, leaving 7 bases between the germline ends. CDR3 sequence (DNA): TGTGCCAGTAGTACGGGGAGCGAGCAGTACTTC. It codes for CASSTGSEQYF.

The sample holds many counts of this clonotype. The genes are TRBV5-1 and TRBJ1-2, with D possibly being TRBD1 (5 bases). Between the trimmed V and J ends, which lost 1 base and 8 bases, there was a span of 15 bases. Germline V lookup: CDR1 SGHRS, CDR2 YFSETQ. The length of the CDR3 is 14 residues. CDR3 nucleotide sequence: TGCGCCAGCAGCTTGTTCGGGACGTCCGAAGGCTACACCTTC. Translation gives CASSLFGTSEGYTF. Full variable domain (outside the CDR3, taken from reference TRBV5-1 and TRBJ1-2): KAGVTQTPRYLIKTRGQQVTLSCSPISGHRSVSWYQQTPGQGLQFLFEYFSETQRNKGNFPGRFSGRQFSNSRSEMNVSTLELGDSALYLCASSLFGTSEGYTFGSGTRLTVV.

This clonotype was recorded at least ten times. The chain carries TRBV6-1 and TRBJ2-1; TRBD2 agrees at 14 bases. CDR1 is MNHNS, CDR2 SASEGT, per germline. V shed 4 bases and J 9 bases; nucleotides not matched to a gene: 5. This CDR3 comprises 15 residues. CDR3 in DNA: TGTGCCAGCAGTGCGGGACTAGCGGGAGAGGGTGAGCAGTTCTTC. It codes for CASSAGLAGEGEQFF.

This clonotype was seen repeatedly, ten times or more. CDR3 sequence (DNA): TGTGCCAGCAGCCAAATTATCAGCCGTTACACTGAAGCTTTCTTT. It specifies CASSQIISRYTEAFF. The V and J genes are TRBV14 and TRBJ1-1; D unclear. There are 15 residues in the CDR3. Germline V CDR1 and CDR2: SGHDN, FVKESK. V dropped 2 bases and J dropped 3 bases, with 13 bases sitting between them.